The 24 T cell receptor beta chains given below trace back to one sample, sequenced in a study of human T cells and chemical hapten exposure. TCRdb recomputed calls from the RACE reads with MiXCR, one row per CDR3 protein. The sample has about 120,000 distinct CDR3 sequences, about 11% seen once. Time point noted: patch test 3, about 24 weeks after DPC sensitization. Specified treatment: therapeutic diphenylcyclopropenone sensitization with weekly scalp DPC. The source was whole blood, collected in connection with sensitization to the hapten diphenylcyclopropenone (DPC). All receptors derive from a woman aged 45-60 years with alopecia areata. Some clones in this sample may be carry-over from other donors' samples.

The chain links TRBV30 to TRBJ2-3, with TRBD2 matching over 10 bases. This CDR3 region has 16 residues. Germline V gene data show CDR1 as GTSNPN and CDR2 as SVGIG (reference sequence). With 7 bases clipped from V and 4 bases from J, the junction kept 14 bases outside the gene matches. CDR3 bases: TGTGCCTCCCGAGCGGGAGGGCCTTTTTCGGCAGATACGCAGTATTTT. Translation: CASRAGGPFSADTQYF.

This clonotype was picked up many times. This chain connects TRBV27 to TRBJ2-7, with 7 bases lining up with TRBD1. Germline V lookup: CDR1 MNHEY, CDR2 SMNVEV (reference sequence). V lost 4 bases to trimming and J lost 4 bases; unmatched junction nucleotides: 7. CDR3 length: 14 residues. DNA for the CDR3: TGTGCCAGCAGTTCGGGACAGAGTATATACGAGCAGTACTTC. Amino acids: CASSSGQSIYEQYF.

This clonotype was seen many times. The gene calls are TRBV6-6 and TRBJ2-1, with 9 nucleotides matching TRBD1. With V trimmed by 5 bases and J by 6 bases, 8 bases remained unmatched. Germline assignment: CDR1 MNHNY and CDR2 SVGAGI (reference sequence). The CDR3 is 15 residues long. CDR3 protein: CASSPTGGPLNEQFF. The CDR3 nucleotides are TGTGCCAGCAGTCCTACAGGGGGCCCTCTCAATGAGCAGTTCTTC.

The gene calls are TRBV18 and TRBJ1-2, with 12 bases aligning to TRBD1. The CDR3 is made up of 17 amino acids. Germline V gives CDR1 KGHSH, CDR2 LQKENI. V lost 3 bases and J lost 6; bases outside the gene matches: 11. CDR3 sequence (DNA): TGTGCCAGCTCACCCCAATGGGGACAGGGGGCGACCGATGGCTACACCTTC. Its protein is CASSPQWGQGATDGYTF.

This clonotype was detected many times. The chain recombines TRBV6-5 with TRBJ2-7; the D gene is possibly TRBD2 (5 bases). From germline, CDR1 is MNHEY and CDR2 SVGAGI. There are 15 residues in the CDR3. The V and J ends lost 5 bases and 1 base respectively, with 15 bases between them. The CDR3 sequence is CASSPERLISYEQYF. In DNA form, the CDR3 reads TGTGCCAGCAGTCCAGAGCGGCTAATTTCCTACGAGCAGTACTTC.

DNA for the CDR3: TGCGCCAGCAGCTTAGGAGGGGCCCACCAAGAGACCCAGTACTTC. Its protein is CASSLGGAHQETQYF. This chain joins TRBV5-1 and TRBJ2-5; D perhaps matches TRBD2 (6 bases). In germline, CDR1 is SGHRS, CDR2 YFSETQ. This CDR3 contains 15 residues. V was pared by 2 bases and J by 0 bases, with 11 bases between.

There are a few counts of this clonotype. This chain joins TRBV5-5 and TRBJ1-3, with 7 bases aligning to TRBD1. Trimming took 0 bases from V and 0 from J; bases not matched to a gene: 0. The V gene's germline CDR1 is SGHKS and CDR2 YYEKEE (reference sequence). CDR3 length: 15 residues. The CDR3 coding sequence is TGTGCCAGCAGCTTGGGGACAGGCTCTGGAAACACCATATATTTT. It codes for CASSLGTGSGNTIYF.

The chain has TRBV5-1 and TRBJ1-2; no reliable D call. Trimming pared 0 bases from V and 8 bases from J, leaving 11 bases between. The germline gives CDR1 SGHRS, CDR2 YFSETQ. CDR3 length equals 13 residues. Here the CDR3 reads CASSLAGSRGYTF. CDR3 in DNA: TGCGCCAGCAGCTTGGCGGGGTCGCGCGGCTACACCTTC.

The rearrangement uses TRBV6-6 and TRBJ2-7; perhaps TRBD1 as D (6 bases). Germline V CDR1 and CDR2: MNHNY, SVGAGI (reference sequence). Deletions cut 6 bases from V and 3 bases from J, with 12 bases between. The CDR3 loop spans 13 amino acids. The CDR3 sequence is CASSPGDGYEQYF. The CDR3 DNA reads TGTGCCAGCAGCCCAGGGGACGGCTACGAGCAGTACTTC.

This clonotype was recorded a few times. The chain is built from TRBV6-6 and TRBJ1-5; D remains unclear. The CDR3 has 12 residues. The germline V gene has CDR1 MNHNY and CDR2 SVGAGI (reference sequence). The V end lost 6 bases, the J end lost 5 bases, and 8 bases lay between the germline ends. The CDR3 sequence is CASSLIDQPQHF. The CDR3 bases are TGTGCCAGCAGCCTTATCGATCAGCCCCAGCATTTT.

This clonotype was detected only a few times. CDR3 protein: CASSGPGTSNEQYF. CDR3 sequence (DNA): TGTGCCAGCAGCGGTCCGGGGACGAGCAACGAGCAGTACTTC. This chain joins TRBV9 and TRBJ2-7, with D tentatively TRBD1 or TRBD2 (5 bases each). Per the germline V gene, CDR1 is SGDLS and CDR2 is YYNGEE. This CDR3 is 14 amino acids long. Between the trimmed V and J ends, which lost 3 bases and 5 bases, there was a span of 15 bases.

V and J are TRBV5-1 and TRBJ1-1; D possibly corresponds to TRBD1 (6 bases). Trimming removed 0 bases at V and 7 bases at J, with 13 bases between. CDR1 and CDR2 (germline): SGHRS, YFSETQ. The CDR3 contains 14 residues. CDR3: CASSLDRVKYEAFF. As DNA, the CDR3 is TGCGCCAGCAGCTTGGACAGGGTTAAATATGAAGCTTTCTTT.

This clonotype appeared many times. The gene calls are TRBV5-1 and TRBJ2-7, with 10 bases identical to TRBD2. The V gene's germline CDR1 is SGHRS and CDR2 YFSETQ. The CDR3 runs to 15 residues. Trimming removed 2 bases from V and 1 base from J; junction bases left unmatched: 3. The CDR3 is CASSFGSGGSYEQYF. The CDR3 DNA reads TGCGCCAGCAGCTTCGGTAGCGGGGGGTCCTACGAGCAGTACTTC. The full variable domain, rest sourced from reference TRBV5-1 and TRBJ2-7, is KAGVTQTPRYLIKTRGQQVTLSCSPISGHRSVSWYQQTPGQGLQFLFEYFSETQRNKGNFPGRFSGRQFSNSRSEMNVSTLELGDSALYLCASSFGSGGSYEQYFGPGTRLTVT.

A few counts support this clonotype. The chain links TRBV7-2 to TRBJ2-7; 9 positions agree with TRBD1. The V segment lost 5 bases and the J segment 6 bases; nucleotides outside the gene matches: 5. CDR3 length equals 13 residues. The germline V gene has CDR1 SGHTA and CDR2 FQGNSA. The CDR3: CASSRTGEAEQYF. The CDR3 DNA sequence: TGTGCCAGCAGCCGGACAGGGGAGGCCGAGCAGTACTTC.

The chain links TRBV28 to TRBJ2-7; 9 bases are shared with TRBD2. Germline V gives CDR1 MDHEN, CDR2 SYDVKM. J gave up 6 bases and V 4 bases, and 10 bases lay outside the gene matches. The CDR3 runs to 15 residues. The DNA for the CDR3 is TGTGCCAGCAGTTCTATAGCGGGAGTAGAGGGCGAGCAGTACTTC. Its protein product is CASSSIAGVEGEQYF.

This clonotype came up many times. The chain has TRBV20-1 and TRBJ2-7; D is perhaps TRBD1 (6 bases). V shed 3 bases and J shed 6 bases, with 15 bases lying between them. CDR1 DFQATT and CDR2 SNEGSKA come from the germline V gene (reference sequence). The CDR3 runs 13 residues. The CDR3 region is CSASSPPRGEQYF. In nucleotides, the CDR3 is TGCAGTGCTAGTTCCCCTCCCAGGGGCGAGCAGTACTTC.

The table lists this clonotype with a few counts. The chain carries TRBV9 and TRBJ2-3; D ambiguous. The CDR3 consists of 11 residues. The V end was cut by 3 bases, the J end by 10 bases, with 9 bases between. The germline V gene has CDR1 SGDLS and CDR2 YYNGEE. As DNA, the CDR3 is TGTGCCAGCAGCGCCGGCGGTTCGCAGTATTTT. Its translation is CASSAGGSQYF.

The V gene is TRBV20-1, the J gene TRBJ1-2, with D perhaps matching TRBD1 (5 bases). The CDR3 covers 13 residues. Trimming removed 3 bases from V and 7 bases from J, with 15 bases in between. Germline CDR1 and CDR2: DFQATT and SNEGSKA (reference sequence). The CDR3: CSARGGRESGYTF. The CDR3, as DNA: TGCAGTGCTAGGGGGGGTAGGGAAAGTGGCTACACCTTC.

This clonotype was seen at least ten times. The chain combines TRBV27 with TRBJ2-1, with D tentatively TRBD1 (5 bases). CDR1 and CDR2 (germline): MNHEY, SMNVEV (reference sequence). The CDR3 sequence is 14 residues long. V was clipped by 4 bases and J by 2 bases, with 9 bases between them. CDR3 nucleotide sequence: TGTGCCAGCAGTTATCCAGGGCCCTACAATGAGCAGTTCTTC. Translating gives CASSYPGPYNEQFF.

This clonotype was picked up a small number of times. The chain couples TRBV3-1 to TRBJ1-2, with D possibly matching TRBD1 (6 bases). Germline CDR1 reads LGHDT; CDR2 reads YNNKEL (reference sequence). Trimming cost V 2 bases and J 2 bases, with 15 bases left between them. The CDR3 has 16 residues. This CDR3 reads CASSQRGGRGNYGYTF. CDR3 nucleotide sequence: TGTGCCAGCAGCCAAAGGGGAGGCAGGGGAAACTATGGCTACACCTTC.

This clonotype was found a few times. The chain recombines TRBV6-1 with TRBJ2-3; 7 positions match TRBD2. The CDR3 is made up of 15 amino acids. V shed 4 bases, J shed 0 bases, and the junction held 4 bases outside the gene matches. Germline lookup yields CDR1 MNHNS and CDR2 SASEGT. The DNA of the CDR3 is TGTGCCAGCAGTGTACTAGCGTATAGCACAGATACGCAGTATTTT. Translation gives CASSVLAYSTDTQYF.

This clonotype has only a few counts. The chain carries TRBV4-2 and TRBJ1-1; no firm D call. Trimming shortened V by 3 bases and J by 2 bases, and 10 bases separated the two germline ends. This CDR3 spans 14 amino acids. The V gene's germline CDR1 is LGHNA and CDR2 YNFKEQ. CDR3 nucleotides: TGTGCCAGCAGCCACTCCGGGTCTAACACTGAAGCTTTCTTT. Translating gives CASSHSGSNTEAFF.

The chain joins TRBV9 to TRBJ1-1; 9 bases match TRBD1. Germline V lookup: CDR1 SGDLS, CDR2 YYNGEE. With V trimmed by 4 bases and J by 0 bases, 4 bases remained unmatched. CDR3 length: 15 residues. CDR3 sequence: CASSPWTGVNTEAFF. In DNA form, the CDR3 reads TGTGCCAGCAGCCCATGGACAGGGGTGAACACTGAAGCTTTCTTT. The full variable domain, its missing parts supplied by reference TRBV9 and TRBJ1-1, is DSGVTQTPKHLITATGQRVTLRCSPRSGDLSVYWYQQSLDQGLQFLIQYYNGEERAKGNILERFSAQQFPDLHSELNLSSLELGDSALYFCASSPWTGVNTEAFFGQGTRLTVV.

This clonotype was observed a few times. This chain uses TRBV28 with TRBJ1-5; TRBD1 aligns across 11 bases. Trimming removed 5 bases from V and 6 bases from J; junction bases left unmatched: 12. CDR3 size: 17 residues. Germline assignment: CDR1 MDHEN and CDR2 SYDVKM. CDR3 bases: TGTGCCAGCAGTCGGGGACAGGGGGATGGTCGCCTTCAGCCCCAGCATTTT. Residues: CASSRGQGDGRLQPQHF. The full variable domain, completed using reference TRBV28 and TRBJ1-5, is DVKVTQSSRYLVKRTGEKVFLECVQDMDHENMFWYRQDPGLGLRLIYFSYDVKMKEKGDIPEGYSVSREKKERFSLILESASTNQTSMYLCASSRGQGDGRLQPQHFGDGTRLSIL.